This TCR beta chain was identified during a study of OX40 agonist ivuxolimab in advanced cancers. For the study at large: Ivuxolimab was administered intravenously to patients at 0.01 to 10 mg/kg every 2 weeks. Patients with prior anti-PD-1, anti-PD-L1 or anti-CTLA-4 therapy were eligible; 35% to 50% had some.

V lost 5 bases, J lost 6 bases, and 6 bases stayed unmatched. The CDR3 extends over 15 amino acids. Germline CDR1 is MNHEY and CDR2 is SMNVEV (reference sequence). This table comes from immunoSEQ multiplex PCR, and its TCRdb copy is limited to in-frame clones, with some not included. Here the sample spans about 48,000 clones, more than 75% being singletons. The J gene is TRBJ2-1, the V gene TRBV27, with TRBD2 matching 11 bases. The starting material was CD4+ or CD8+ T cells sorted from blood, obtained in a trial of the OX40 agonist ivuxolimab. This clonotype was sampled from an adult with an advanced solid tumor such as melanoma, head and neck, liver or kidney cancer. Here the CDR3 DNA reads TGTGCCAGCAGTCGTACTAGCGGGGGTTCCAATGAGCAGTTCTTC. This sequence encodes CASSRTSGGSNEQFF.